A selection of T cell receptor beta chains follows, all from one sample in a study of OX40 agonist ivuxolimab in advanced cancers. Clones were read by immunoSEQ multiplex PCR, and TCRdb kept only the in-frame ones, dropping some. This table has about 120,000 clones, roughly 90% appearing once. The sample was CD4+ or CD8+ T cells sorted from blood, taken in a trial of the OX40 agonist ivuxolimab. These TCRs come from an adult with an advanced solid tumor such as melanoma, head and neck, liver or kidney cancer. The CDR3 runs from the conserved cysteine through the conserved F or W. The order of the fields is clone size, CDR3 length, J gene, D gene, V gene, CDR3 protein, CDR3 DNA. A D gene is named only where the DNA matches it firmly. Size is stated for part of the rows, as once, few or many counts, or as a class when the clone is expanded.

. 13 TRBJ2-7 . TRBV7-2 CASSLGPSREQYF TGTGCCAGCAGCCTGGGGCCCTCACGCGAGCAGTACTTC
. 14 TRBJ1-2 TRBD1 TRBV9 CASSTGQGWGGYTF TGTGCCAGCAGCACGGGACAGGGATGGGGTGGCTACACCTTC
. 12 TRBJ2-7 . TRBV30 CAGNLQGYEQYF TGTGCCGGTAATCTACAGGGCTACGAGCAGTACTTC
. 15 TRBJ1-5 . TRBV2 CASSEQGFPNQPQHF TGTGCCAGCAGTGAACAGGGGTTCCCAAATCAGCCCCAGCATTTT
. 16 TRBJ2-1 . TRBV6-5 CASSYSGVAAYNEQFF TGTGCCAGCAGTTACTCGGGGGTAGCAGCCTACAATGAGCAGTTCTTC
. 16 TRBJ2-2 TRBD2 TRBV11-1 CASSLGLAGITGELFF TGTGCCAGCAGCTTAGGTCTAGCGGGAATCACCGGGGAGCTGTTTTTT
. 13 TRBJ1-4 . TRBV5-4 CASSLGQFGKLFF TGTGCCAGCAGCTTGGGGCAGTTCGGAAAACTGTTTTTT
. 14 TRBJ1-1 . TRBV6-1 CASSERGWGTEAFF TGTGCCAGCAGTGAACGGGGGTGGGGGACTGAAGCTTTCTTT
. 16 TRBJ1-2 . TRBV18 CASSLGEGPASYGYTF TGTGCCAGCTCACTTGGGGAGGGGCCCGCCTCCTATGGCTACACCTTC
. 14 TRBJ1-1 . TRBV9 CASSFTAHGTEAFF TGTGCCAGCAGCTTCACAGCCCATGGCACTGAAGCTTTCTTT
once 15 TRBJ1-6 . TRBV6-1 CASSLGGEYNSPLHF TGTGCCAGCAGTTTGGGGGGCGAATATAATTCACCCCTCCACTTT
. 12 TRBJ1-4 . TRBV18 CASSPRNEKLFF TGTGCCAGCTCACCTAGAAATGAAAAGCTGTTTTTT
. 15 TRBJ2-6 . TRBV2 CASRERVAGANVLTF TGTGCCAGTCGGGAGCGGGTGGCTGGGGCCAACGTCCTGACTTTC
. 14 TRBJ1-1 TRBD1 TRBV4-1 CASSQQGMNTEAFF TGCGCCAGCAGTCAACAGGGGATGAACACTGAAGCTTTCTTT
. 16 TRBJ2-5 . TRBV10-3 CAISVATGLGQETQYF TGTGCCATCAGTGTAGCAACAGGCCTTGGGCAAGAGACCCAGTACTTC
. 15 TRBJ2-3 . TRBV7-3 CASSLNGGDTDTQYF TGTGCCAGCAGCTTAAACGGGGGCGACACAGATACGCAGTATTTT
. 15 TRBJ1-1 TRBD1 TRBV7-9 CASSLTGQGIPEAFF TGTGCCAGCAGCTTAACCGGACAGGGGATCCCTGAAGCTTTCTTT
. 16 TRBJ1-3 . TRBV5-1 CASSEQAPTSGNTIYF TGCGCCAGCAGTGAACAGGCCCCCACCTCTGGAAACACCATATATTTT
. 14 TRBJ1-1 . TRBV5-6 CASSLAQLNTEAFF TGTGCCAGCAGCTTGGCACAGTTAAACACTGAAGCTTTCTTT
. 14 TRBJ1-4 . TRBV15 CATSRAREVQKLFF TGTGCCACCAGCAGAGCCAGGGAAGTTCAAAAACTGTTTTTT
few 13 TRBJ1-5 TRBD1 TRBV28 CASRGQADQPQHF TGTGCCAGCAGAGGACAGGCCGATCAGCCCCAGCATTTT
. 13 TRBJ2-2 . TRBV27 CASSFLVTGELFF TGTGCCAGCAGTTTTCTGGTCACCGGGGAGCTGTTTTTT
. 13 TRBJ2-3 . TRBV30 CAWRDGGTDTQYF TGTGCCTGGAGGGACGGGGGCACAGATACGCAGTATTTT
. 14 TRBJ2-3 . TRBV28 CASSRRGGTDTQYF TGTGCCAGCAGCCGGAGAGGGGGCACAGATACGCAGTATTTT
once 14 TRBJ2-7 . TRBV5-5 CASNAGSRAYEQYF TGTGCCAGCAACGCCGGGTCTCGCGCCTACGAGCAGTACTTC
once 14 TRBJ1-1 . TRBV4-2 CASTRVVGNTEAFF TGTGCCAGCACTAGGGTGGTGGGGAACACTGAAGCTTTCTTT
. 18 TRBJ2-3 . TRBV5-1 CASSYPVGPQEGTDTQYF TGCGCCAGCAGCTACCCTGTGGGGCCTCAGGAGGGCACAGATACGCAGTATTTT
. 15 TRBJ2-7 TRBD2 TRBV7-9 CASSRTSGGLYEQYF TGTGCCAGCAGCCGGACTAGCGGGGGCCTCTACGAGCAGTACTTC
. 14 TRBJ1-2 TRBD1 TRBV10-3 CAINRQGAIYGYTF TGTGCCATCAATCGACAGGGAGCAATCTATGGCTACACCTTC
. 13 TRBJ1-4 . TRBV4-1 CASSQDQGAKLFF TGCGCCAGCAGCCAAGATCAAGGGGCAAAACTGTTTTTT
. 14 TRBJ1-2 . TRBV2 CASRGGRSNYGYTF TGTGCCAGCAGAGGGGGACGGAGTAACTATGGCTACACCTTC
. 13 TRBJ1-1 . TRBV6-6 CASTLDRSTEAFF TGTGCCAGCACTCTCGACAGGTCCACTGAAGCTTTCTTT
. 13 TRBJ2-5 TRBD2 TRBV9 CASSLAGSETQYF TGTGCCAGCAGTTTAGCGGGAAGCGAGACCCAGTACTTC
. 15 TRBJ1-5 . TRBV5-1 CASSSGVGSNQPQHF TGCGCCAGCAGCTCAGGGGTCGGGAGCAATCAGCCCCAGCATTTT
. 15 TRBJ1-2 . TRBV14 CASSQLDGINYGYTF TGTGCCAGCAGCCAATTAGACGGAATTAACTATGGCTACACCTTC
. 18 TRBJ1-6 . TRBV5-6 CASSSSGSPWVYNSPLHF TGTGCCAGCAGCTCTTCAGGGTCCCCGTGGGTGTATAATTCACCCCTCCACTTT
. 13 TRBJ1-4 . TRBV4-2 CASSQLRDSGFFF TGTGCCAGCAGCCAGCTGCGGGACTCGGGCTTTTTTTTT
once 16 TRBJ2-1 . TRBV9 CASSVAIGTGYNEQFF TGTGCCAGCAGCGTAGCTATTGGGACTGGCTACAATGAGCAGTTCTTC
. 14 TRBJ2-1 . TRBV5-8 CASSLGSGYNEQFF TGTGCCAGCAGCTTGGGGAGCGGGTACAATGAGCAGTTCTTC
. 16 TRBJ1-2 . TRBV15 CATSRDKAGANYGYTF TGTGCCACCAGCAGAGATAAGGCAGGGGCTAACTATGGCTACACCTTC
once 14 TRBJ1-2 . TRBV6-5 CASKKLQGQYGYTF TGTGCCAGCAAAAAATTACAGGGCCAATATGGCTACACCTTC
few 16 TRBJ1-5 . TRBV4-1 CASSQGTSVGNQPQHF TGCGCCAGCAGCCAGGGGACATCGGTCGGCAATCAGCCCCAGCATTTT
. 14 TRBJ1-6 . TRBV7-8 CASSLGQEGSPLHF TGTGCCAGCAGCTTAGGACAGGAGGGTTCACCCCTCCACTTT